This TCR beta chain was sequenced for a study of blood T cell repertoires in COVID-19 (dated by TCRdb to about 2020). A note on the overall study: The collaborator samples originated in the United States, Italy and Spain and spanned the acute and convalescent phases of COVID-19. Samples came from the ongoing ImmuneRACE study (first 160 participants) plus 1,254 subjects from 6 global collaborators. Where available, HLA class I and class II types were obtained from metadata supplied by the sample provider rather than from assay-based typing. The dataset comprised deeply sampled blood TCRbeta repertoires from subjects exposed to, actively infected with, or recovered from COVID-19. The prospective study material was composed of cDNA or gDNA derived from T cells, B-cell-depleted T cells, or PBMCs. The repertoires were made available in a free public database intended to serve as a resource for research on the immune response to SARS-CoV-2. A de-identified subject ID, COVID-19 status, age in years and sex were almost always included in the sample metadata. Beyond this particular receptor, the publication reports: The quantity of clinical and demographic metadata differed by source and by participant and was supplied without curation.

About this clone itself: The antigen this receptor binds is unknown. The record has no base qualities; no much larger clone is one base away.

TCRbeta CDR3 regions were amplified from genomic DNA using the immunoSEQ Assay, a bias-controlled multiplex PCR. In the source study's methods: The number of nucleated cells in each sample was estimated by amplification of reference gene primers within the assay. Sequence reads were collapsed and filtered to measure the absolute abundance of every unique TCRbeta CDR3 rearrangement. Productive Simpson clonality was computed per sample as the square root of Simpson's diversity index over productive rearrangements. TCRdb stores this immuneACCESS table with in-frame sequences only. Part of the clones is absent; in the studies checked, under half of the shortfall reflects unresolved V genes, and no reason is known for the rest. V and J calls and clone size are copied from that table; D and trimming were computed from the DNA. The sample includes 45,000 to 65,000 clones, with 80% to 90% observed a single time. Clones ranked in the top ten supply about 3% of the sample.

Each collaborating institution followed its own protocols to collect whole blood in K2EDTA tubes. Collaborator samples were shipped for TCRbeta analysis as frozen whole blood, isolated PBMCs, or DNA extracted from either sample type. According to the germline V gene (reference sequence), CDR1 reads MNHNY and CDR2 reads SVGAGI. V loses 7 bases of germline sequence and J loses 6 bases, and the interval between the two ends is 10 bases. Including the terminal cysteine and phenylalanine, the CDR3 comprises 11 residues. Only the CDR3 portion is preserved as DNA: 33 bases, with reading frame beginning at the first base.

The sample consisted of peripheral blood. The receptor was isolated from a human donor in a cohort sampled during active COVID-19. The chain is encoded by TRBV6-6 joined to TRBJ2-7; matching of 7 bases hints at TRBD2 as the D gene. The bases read TGTGCCAGCACGGGGGGCCTCGAGCAGTACTTC. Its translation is CASTGGLEQYF.